This entry concerns a single TCR beta chain. The CDR3 consists of 18 residues. The germline V gene encodes CDR1 SGHRS and CDR2 YFSETQ. Trimming left V 4 bases short and J 1 base short, with 24 bases between. This record comes from a study of blood T cell repertoires in COVID-19. Original processing notes: The authors estimated nucleated cell counts from reference gene primer amplification. TCRdb's table, derived via immunoSEQ multiplex PCR, lists solely in-frame clones and lacks some. The V and J calls and clone size are taken from that table; D and trimming were inferred from the DNA. The sample records nearly 200,000 clones, about 86% being singletons. Individuals drawn from 20 to 25 US areas were about 18 to 89 years old.

Sequenced input: PBMCs or T cells enriched from blood (not recorded which). The sequence was obtained from a man aged 35 to 55 who had recovered from COVID-19. J is TRBJ2-7 and V is TRBV5-1; D gene uncertain. The CDR3 sequence is CASSQARPQVRRSYEQYF. The CDR3 DNA follows: TGCGCCAGCAGCCAGGCCAGGCCCCAGGTCCGCCGGTCCTACGAGCAGTACTTC.